Sequencing of this T cell receptor (beta chain) was carried out in a study of control samples from healthy donors and cancer patients. TCRdb keeps only in-frame clones here, not all; method: immunoSEQ multiplex PCR. The sample holds 75,000 to 95,000 clones, approximately 88% seen once. The CDR3 has 13 residues. V lost 6 bases, J lost 6 bases, and 14 bases lay in between. Germline loops: CDR1 MNHEY, CDR2 SVGAGI. This receptor was identified in a woman aged 45-65 years with colorectal cancer. The sample consisted of PBMCs. The V and J genes are TRBV6-5 and TRBJ1-1; D call uncertain. The CDR3 sequence is CASRVGGLPEAFF. In nucleotides, the CDR3 is TGTGCCAGCAGAGTAGGAGGGTTACCTGAAGCTTTCTTT.